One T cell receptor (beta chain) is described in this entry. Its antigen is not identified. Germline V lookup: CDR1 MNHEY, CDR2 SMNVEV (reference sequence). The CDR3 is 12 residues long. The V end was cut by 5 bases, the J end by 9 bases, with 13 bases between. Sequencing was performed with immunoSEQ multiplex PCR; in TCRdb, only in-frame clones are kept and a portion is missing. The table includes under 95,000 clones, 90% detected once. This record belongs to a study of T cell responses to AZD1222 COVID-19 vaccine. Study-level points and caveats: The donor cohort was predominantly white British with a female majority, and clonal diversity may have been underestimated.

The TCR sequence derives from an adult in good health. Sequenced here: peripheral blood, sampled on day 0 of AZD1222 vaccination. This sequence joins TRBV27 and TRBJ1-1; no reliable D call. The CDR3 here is CASSRLGEQAFF. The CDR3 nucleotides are TGTGCCAGCAGTAGGTTGGGCGAGCAAGCTTTCTTT.